A single sample is the source of the 30 T cell receptor beta chains below, sequenced in a study of T cell responses to AZD1222 COVID-19 vaccine. Assay used: immunoSEQ multiplex PCR; TCRdb lists only in-frame clones, some missing. Among 75,000 to 100,000 clones, around 89% were seen once, and the ten largest hold 6% to 8%. Sequenced here: peripheral blood, sampled on day 0 of AZD1222 vaccination. The receptors were sampled from an adult in good health.

This rearrangement joins TRBV13 to TRBJ1-1; D is perhaps TRBD1 (6 bases). CDR1 and CDR2 (germline): PRHDT, FYEKMQ (reference sequence). The CDR3 runs to 16 residues. Trimming shortened V by 2 bases and J by 3 bases, and 16 bases separated the two germline ends. The CDR3 DNA sequence: TGTGCCAGCAGCTTACGGGGGCTCAGGGCCCACACTGAAGCTTTCTTT. It yields the protein CASSLRGLRAHTEAFF.

V is TRBV7-2 and J is TRBJ1-5; unclear D gene. CDR1 SGHTA and CDR2 FQGNSA come from the germline V gene. This CDR3 is 12 amino acids long. The germline V and J ends were trimmed by 5 bases and 5 bases, with 7 bases remaining between them. The CDR3 sequence: CASSNLHQPQHF. CDR3 in DNA: TGTGCCAGCAGCAATCTCCATCAGCCCCAGCATTTT.

The V call is TRBV5-4, the J call TRBJ2-7; D gene uncertain. CDR3 size: 13 residues. Germline V gene sequence: CDR1 SGHNT, CDR2 YYREEE (reference sequence). V shed 1 base and J shed 7 bases, with 12 bases lying between them. The CDR3 loop reads CASSLWAQKEQYF. DNA of the CDR3: TGTGCCAGCAGCTTGTGGGCACAGAAGGAGCAGTACTTC.

DNA for the CDR3: TGTGCCAGCAGTGGCTCAGACAGGGTATATGGCTACACCTTC. It yields the protein CASSGSDRVYGYTF. The chain recombines TRBV25-1 with TRBJ1-2; 7 nucleotides line up with TRBD1. CDR1 and CDR2 (germline): MGHDK, SYGVNS. The CDR3 spans 14 residues. V was pared by 4 bases and J by 5 bases, with 7 bases of the junction left unmatched.

The rearrangement joins TRBV3-1 (or the pseudogene TRBV3-2) to TRBJ1-2; maybe TRBD1 (6 bases). Trimming pared 0 bases from V and 8 bases from J, leaving 13 bases between. Germline loops: CDR1 LGHDT, CDR2 YNNKEL (reference sequence). The CDR3 has 14 residues. CDR3: CASSQECQGRGYTF. In nucleotides, the CDR3 is TGTGCCAGCAGCCAAGAATGCCAGGGGCGAGGCTACACCTTC.

This chain's CDR3 is CASSTTGTENTEAFF. The DNA for the CDR3 is TGTGCCAGCAGCACCACCGGGACGGAGAACACTGAAGCTTTCTTT. The chain has TRBV6-5 and TRBJ1-1; perhaps TRBD1 as D (5 bases). The V end lost 6 bases, the J end lost 1 base, and 15 bases lay between the germline ends. Looked up from germline, CDR1 is MNHEY and CDR2 is SVGAGI. The CDR3 totals 15 residues.

The sample holds a few counts of this clone. The rearrangement uses TRBV6-2 or TRBV6-3 and TRBJ2-7, with D possibly being TRBD1 (7 bases). Germline CDR1 MNHEY, CDR2 SVGEGT. The V and J ends lost 6 bases and 6 bases respectively, with 12 bases between them. The CDR3 is 12 residues long. The CDR3, as DNA: TGTGCCAGCAGCCCTCAGGGGGGCGAGCAGTACTTC. It specifies CASSPQGGEQYF.

V usage is TRBV19 and J usage is TRBJ2-1; D is unresolved. The CDR3 is 13 amino acids. Germline CDR1 and CDR2: LNHDA and SQIVND (reference sequence). With 3 bases removed from V and 5 bases from J, the gap between germline ends came to 8 bases. CDR3 amino acids: CASSMGGHNEQFF. The CDR3 DNA reads TGTGCCAGTAGTATGGGCGGCCACAATGAGCAGTTCTTC. The whole variable domain, filled in from reference TRBV19 and TRBJ2-1, reads DGGITQSPKYLFRKEGQNVTLSCEQNLNHDAMYWYRQDPGQGLRLIYYSQIVNDFQKGDIAEGYSVSREKKESFPLTVTSAQKNPTAFYLCASSMGGHNEQFFGPGTRLTVL.

The chain employs TRBV19 and TRBJ2-5; 11 bases agree with TRBD2. The germline V gene has CDR1 LNHDA and CDR2 SQIVND (reference sequence). This CDR3 has 16 residues. Trimming cost V 6 bases and J 4 bases; bases outside gene matches: 10. CDR3 nucleotide sequence: TGTGCCAGTAGGGCCGGGCTAGCGGGAGGAAGAGAGACCCAGTACTTC. Translating gives CASRAGLAGGRETQYF.

V is TRBV6-5 and J is TRBJ1-1, with D unresolved. The CDR3 length is 14 residues. V lost 6 bases and J 1 base, leaving 12 bases between the germline ends. From germline, CDR1 is MNHEY and CDR2 SVGAGI. The CDR3 nucleotides are TGTGCCAGCAGCCCCTCCCTGTGGAACACTGAAGCTTTCTTT. Translating gives CASSPSLWNTEAFF.

V and J are TRBV4-1 and TRBJ2-3; tentatively, D is TRBD1 or TRBD2 (6 bases each). The germline V gene has CDR1 MGHRA and CDR2 YSYEKL. Trimming removed 6 bases from V and 4 bases from J, with 17 bases in between. The CDR3 contains 15 residues. This CDR3 reads CASRLGQPGADTQYF. The CDR3 nucleotides read TGCGCCAGCAGGCTGGGACAACCGGGGGCAGATACGCAGTATTTT.

The chain links TRBV24-1 to TRBJ2-7; 7 positions agree with TRBD1. The CDR3 is 18 amino acids. Germline CDR1 is KGHDR and CDR2 is SFDVKD. The J segment lost 4 bases and the V segment lost 2 bases, leaving 16 bases of the junction unmatched. CDR3 DNA: TGTGCCACCAGTGATTCGAAACAGGGACAGATTTTCGGGTACGAGCAGTACTTC. Translating gives CATSDSKQGQIFGYEQYF.

The V and J genes are TRBV28 and TRBJ1-4; no definite D call. Germline CDR1 MDHEN, CDR2 SYDVKM. This CDR3 region has 16 residues. Trimming stripped 4 bases from V and 6 bases from J, with 18 bases between. CDR3 sequence: CASSSSMPGSYEKLFF. The CDR3 nucleotides read TGTGCCAGCAGTTCCTCTATGCCCGGGTCCTATGAAAAACTGTTTTTT.

The chain uses TRBV5-4 and TRBJ2-7; D not certain. The CDR3 consists of 16 residues. The ends were cut back, 0 bases at V and 2 bases at J, with 15 bases in the middle. The germline V gene encodes CDR1 SGHNT and CDR2 YYREEE (reference sequence). CDR3 sequence (DNA): TGTGCCAGCAGCTTGGGGGGTTGGGGTACCCCCTACGAGCAGTACTTC. Protein: CASSLGGWGTPYEQYF.

The chain employs TRBV5-4 and TRBJ2-5; no firm D call. Germline values: CDR1 SGHNT, CDR2 YYREEE (reference sequence). The length of the CDR3 is 15 residues. V lost 0 bases and J lost 1, with 10 bases in between. The CDR3 reads CASSLVGPSQETQYF. The CDR3, as DNA: TGTGCCAGCAGCTTGGTCGGACCCTCCCAAGAGACCCAGTACTTC.

CDR3 in amino acids: CASSSAGREETQYF. CDR3 nucleotide sequence: TGTGCCAGCAGTTCCGCTGGGAGGGAAGAGACCCAGTACTTC. The chain carries TRBV6-5 and TRBJ2-5; 7 bases agree with TRBD2. After removal of 4 bases from V and 3 bases from J, the junction contained 5 bases not matched to a gene. The CDR3 is 14 residues long. Looked up from germline, CDR1 is MNHEY and CDR2 is SVGAGI.

The rearrangement joins TRBV7-9 to TRBJ1-1, with D perhaps matching TRBD1 (6 bases). Germline CDR1 reads SEHNR; CDR2 reads FQNEAQ (reference sequence). Trimming shortened V by 5 bases and J by 0 bases, and 19 bases separated the two germline ends. The CDR3 is 17 residues long. CDR3 sequence: CASSTPNSDSLNTEAFF. CDR3 DNA sequence: TGTGCCAGCAGCACCCCCAATTCGGACAGCTTGAACACTGAAGCTTTCTTT.

The chain joins TRBV10-3 to TRBJ2-2, with D uncertain. The ends were cut back, 2 bases at V and 4 bases at J, with 8 bases in the middle. CDR1 ENHRY and CDR2 SYGVKD come from the germline V gene. This CDR3 is 14 amino acids long. In nucleotides, the CDR3 is TGTGCCATCAGTGAGAGGATACCCACCGGGGAGCTGTTTTTT. Its protein is CAISERIPTGELFF.

The rearrangement uses TRBV28 and TRBJ1-6; D possibly corresponds to TRBD1 (5 bases). Trimming removed 6 bases at V and 0 bases at J, with 18 bases between. The germline gives CDR1 MDHEN, CDR2 SYDVKM. The CDR3 loop spans 18 amino acids. CDR3 sequence: CASSIGGAGSSYNSPLHF. The CDR3 nucleotides are TGTGCCAGCAGCATTGGGGGTGCTGGCAGCTCCTATAATTCACCCCTCCACTTT.

The chain carries TRBV19 and TRBJ2-2; 9 nucleotides align to TRBD2. This CDR3 contains 14 residues. The germline V gene has CDR1 LNHDA and CDR2 SQIVND (reference sequence). The CDR3 region has the DNA TGTGCTTCTGCCAGGCTAGCGGGATCCGGGGAGCTGTTTTTT. This translates into CASARLAGSGELFF.

In the case of this clone: The DNA is omitted, as the CDR3 cannot be located on it reliably, and the CDR3 follows TCRdb's listing. The CDR3 loop is CASTLRRAANTGELFF. The rearrangement joins TRBV7-2 to TRBJ2-2. The CDR3 length is 16 residues, termini included. Germline CDR1 SGHTA, CDR2 FQGNSA.

This clone was counted a few times. The rearrangement uses TRBV7-2 and TRBJ2-7; D unresolved. The V gene's germline CDR1 is SGHTA and CDR2 FQGNSA. The CDR3 is 11 amino acids. The V end was cut by 5 bases, the J end by 1 base, with 3 bases between. In DNA, the CDR3 is TGTGCCAGCAGCCCGTCCTACGAGCAGTACTTC. This sequence encodes CASSPSYEQYF.

The genes are TRBV9 and TRBJ1-6; no reliable D call. The V gene's germline CDR1 is SGDLS and CDR2 YYNGEE. The CDR3 consists of 16 residues. Trimming pared 3 bases from V and 10 bases from J, leaving 20 bases between. CDR3 sequence (DNA): TGTGCCAGCAGCGCTTTAGGAGGACTTAACGGGTCACCCCTCCACTTT. Translated: CASSALGGLNGSPLHF.

There are a few counts of this clone. This rearrangement joins TRBV27 to TRBJ2-7; 11 bases fit TRBD1. The J segment lost 5 bases and the V segment lost 4 bases, leaving 4 bases of the junction unmatched. In germline, CDR1 is MNHEY, CDR2 SMNVEV (reference sequence). The CDR3 is 14 residues long. CDR3 DNA: TGTGCCAGCAGTTCCGGGACAGGGGGTAACGAGCAGTACTTC. Amino acids: CASSSGTGGNEQYF.

This chain uses TRBV7-8 with TRBJ1-2; D is undetermined. The CDR3 has 14 residues. V lost 1 base to trimming and J lost 5 bases, with 11 bases between them. Germline V gene sequence: CDR1 SGHVS, CDR2 FQNEAQ. The CDR3 DNA reads as TGTGCCAGCAGCTTAGTCGGTTCGAAGTATGGCTACACCTTC. Its protein is CASSLVGSKYGYTF.

By frequency in the sample, this clone is medium-sized. The CDR3 DNA reads as TGTGCCAGCAGTCCTCTGACAGGGGGCAGGGAGACCCAGTACTTC. As protein: CASSPLTGGRETQYF. The V gene is TRBV2, the J gene TRBJ2-5; TRBD1 aligns across 10 bases. The CDR3 runs to 15 residues. CDR1 and CDR2 from the germline V gene are SNHLY and FYNNEI. V shed 5 bases and J 5 bases; nucleotides not matched to a gene: 8.

This clone was recorded only once. The chain has TRBV11-2 and TRBJ1-2; unclear D gene. Germline-derived CDR1 and CDR2 are SGHAT and FQNNGV. The CDR3 loop spans 12 amino acids. V shed 4 bases and J shed 8 bases, with 11 bases lying between them. In nucleotides, the CDR3 is TGTGCCAGCAGCTGGTCTTCTAACGGCTACACCTTC. Protein sequence: CASSWSSNGYTF.

CDR3 protein: CASSLLSGGLSGELFF. The CDR3 nucleotides are TGTGCCAGCAGTTTATTGTCCGGGGGACTTAGTGGGGAGCTGTTTTTT. The chain uses TRBV28 and TRBJ2-2; TRBD2 is a possible D gene (6 bases). The CDR3 is 16 amino acids. V lost 1 base to trimming and J lost 8 bases, with 17 bases between them. CDR1 is MDHEN and CDR2 is SYDVKM in the germline V gene.

The chain joins TRBV7-6 to TRBJ1-6; 8 bases agree with TRBD1. The CDR3 runs to 15 residues. V dropped 3 bases and J dropped 9; count of bases not matched to a gene: 7. Per the germline V gene, CDR1 is SGHVS and CDR2 is FNYEAQ. DNA of the CDR3: TGTGCCAGCAGCTTGACAGGGGTCGGCGGTTCACCCCTCCACTTT. Residues: CASSLTGVGGSPLHF.

CDR3 region: CASSFYNEQFF. The CDR3 region has the DNA TGTGCCAGCAGTTTCTACAATGAGCAGTTCTTC. The rearrangement joins TRBV6-5 to TRBJ2-1; D unclear. Trimming pared 4 bases from V and 3 bases from J, leaving 1 base between. Looked up from germline, CDR1 is MNHEY and CDR2 is SVGAGI. The CDR3 extends over 11 amino acids.